The next 7 T cell receptor beta chains were all read from a single sample in a study of blood T cell repertoires in COVID-19. TCRdb's table, derived via immunoSEQ multiplex PCR, lists solely in-frame clones and lacks some. This table holds about 190,000 clones, more than 75% found once. Source material: PBMCs or T cells enriched from blood (not recorded which). These receptors were obtained from a woman in her fifties or sixties who had recovered from COVID-19.

This clone was picked up one time. The chain couples TRBV18 to TRBJ2-1, with 10 bases that match TRBD2. There are 13 residues in the CDR3. CDR1 is KGHSH, CDR2 LQKENI, per germline. The junction had 6 bases not matched to a gene; V was cut back by 0 bases and J by 16 bases. The chain's CDR3 is CASSPPSGRVGFF. The CDR3 DNA follows: TGTGCCAGCTCACCACCAAGCGGGAGGGTCGGTTTCTTC.

The chain joins TRBV28 to TRBJ1-6; 7 bases line up with TRBD1. J lost 1 base, V lost 4 bases, and 4 bases had no gene match. The germline gives CDR1 MDHEN, CDR2 SYDVKM. The CDR3 totals 16 residues. CDR3 sequence: CASSSGTDSYNSPLHF. The CDR3 bases are TGTGCCAGCAGTTCGGGGACAGATTCCTATAATTCACCCCTCCACTTT.

The V and J genes are TRBV3-1 (or the pseudogene TRBV3-2) and TRBJ2-1; TRBD2 matches at 11 bases. The CDR3 extends over 15 amino acids. V shed 4 bases and J 5 bases; nucleotides not matched to a gene: 4. Germline V lookup: CDR1 LGHDT, CDR2 YNNKEL (reference sequence). Here the CDR3 reads CASSRGLAVHNEQFF. DNA for the CDR3: TGTGCCAGCAGCCGGGGACTAGCGGTACACAATGAGCAGTTCTTC.

This chain uses TRBV7-7 with TRBJ2-5; D gene unclear. The CDR3 consists of 13 residues. In germline, CDR1 is SSHAT, CDR2 FNYEAQ (reference sequence). V was cut by 5 bases and J by 0 bases, with 7 bases left in between. The CDR3 region is CASSTQYQETQYF. The CDR3 DNA is TGTGCCAGCAGCACCCAGTACCAAGAGACCCAGTACTTC.

This chain joins TRBV9 and TRBJ1-2, with 8 bases aligning to TRBD1. The CDR3 runs 16 residues. J lost 4 bases, V lost 0 bases, and 8 bases had no gene match. Germline CDR1 and CDR2: SGDLS and YYNGEE. This CDR3 reads CASSVAAGGASYGYTF. CDR3 in DNA: TGTGCCAGCAGCGTAGCGGCAGGGGGCGCGAGCTATGGCTACACCTTC. The variable domain in full, with the rest retrieved from reference TRBV9 and TRBJ1-2, is DSGVTQTPKHLITATGQRVTLRCSPRSGDLSVYWYQQSLDQGLQFLIQYYNGEERAKGNILERFSAQQFPDLHSELNLSSLELGDSALYFCASSVAAGGASYGYTFGSGTRLTVV.

The J gene is TRBJ2-2, the V gene TRBV29-1, with a possible D match to TRBD2 (6 bases). V gave up 4 bases and J gave up 1 base, with 13 bases separating them. Germline V gene sequence: CDR1 SQVTM, CDR2 ANQGSEA. The CDR3 extends over 15 amino acids. This CDR3 is CSVVGGTLNTGELFF. The CDR3 DNA is TGCAGCGTTGTGGGCGGGACTCTGAACACCGGGGAGCTGTTTTTT.

This clone turned up a few times. CDR3 residues: CASTRPKGEGNYGYTF. The DNA of the CDR3 is TGTGCCAGTACCCGACCAAAGGGCGAGGGTAACTATGGCTACACCTTC. This sequence joins TRBV19 and TRBJ1-2; D unclear. CDR3 length: 16 amino acids. The germline V gene encodes CDR1 LNHDA and CDR2 SQIVND (reference sequence). The V and J ends lost 7 bases and 1 base respectively, with 19 bases between them.